This T cell receptor (beta chain) was obtained from a study of T cell responses to AZD1222 COVID-19 vaccine. Study-level results: Per reports, nearly half of all spike-specific TCRs target regions that are unmutated in variants. Among the donors, most were white British and more were female, and clonal diversity was possibly underestimated. Compared with day 0, the breadth and depth of the Spike-specific TCR repertoire rose significantly after two doses of AZD1222.

A word on this clone: Its antigen is unidentified.

Some clones are missing from TCRdb's copy, which holds only in-frame ones; the method was immunoSEQ multiplex PCR. The data contain roughly 150,000 clones, approximately 88% of them singletons. This CDR3 region has 16 residues. The germline V and J ends were trimmed by 0 bases and 7 bases, with 16 bases remaining between them. Germline CDR1 is SGHRS and CDR2 is YFSETQ. The source was peripheral blood, collected on day 0 of MenACWY control vaccination. This chain connects TRBV5-1 to TRBJ2-2; D is possibly TRBD1 or TRBD2 (5 bases each). The sequence derives from an adult in good health. The CDR3, as DNA: TGCGCCAGCAGCTTGGTAGGCAGGGAGCTTGGCGGGGAGCTGTTTTTT. It specifies CASSLVGRELGGELFF.